This T cell receptor beta chain stems from a study of PD-1 blockade in classical Hodgkin lymphoma. Details on this clone: Its specificity is not known.

Only in-frame clones appear in the TCRdb table, and some are missing; sequencing was by immunoSEQ multiplex PCR. The table lists more than 40,000 clones, around three quarters of them singletons. Relapses following autologous stem cell transplantation were seen in all patients, with brentuximab vedotin exposure varying. Complete response, partial response or progressive disease constituted the best response categories observed. Study observations and caveats: The study found that TCR diversity rose significantly by C4D1 in CD4+ but not CD8+ cells. TCR diversity at baseline was reported to be reduced in newly diagnosed patients relative to healthy donors. Complete responders' diversity at baseline resembled that of newly diagnosed patients.

This TCR came from a human donor with classical Hodgkin lymphoma. The starting material was peripheral blood mononuclear cells (PBMCs), obtained before the second cycle of nivolumab.

The CDR3 spells CASRVGQVSTDTQYF. CDR3 DNA sequence: TGTGCCAGCAGGGTGGGACAGGTTAGCACAGATACGCAGTATTTT. J is TRBJ2-3 and V is TRBV27; 8 nucleotides align to TRBD1. Germline V gene data show CDR1 as MNHEY and CDR2 as SMNVEV (reference sequence). The CDR3 is made up of 15 amino acids. The V and J ends lost 6 bases and 0 bases, in that order; junction bases with no gene match: 5.